The clone carrying this T cell receptor beta chain was seen a few times. The data were taken from a study of blood T cell repertoires in COVID-19. The table came from immunoSEQ multiplex PCR; TCRdb's copy has only in-frame clones and leaves some out. The sample contains around 180,000 clones, approximately 79% of which appear only once. The sequencing sample was made of peripheral blood. The receptor's source is a woman of 80 years or more with acute or convalescent COVID-19.

This chain's CDR3 is CASSDRGAGYTF. CDR3 coding DNA: TGTGCCAGTAGTGACAGGGGCGCTGGCTACACCTTC. The gene calls are TRBV19 and TRBJ1-2; 8 nucleotides match TRBD1. The trim removed 5 bases at V and 7 bases at J, leaving 3 bases unmatched. CDR3 size: 12 residues. Germline V gene lookup returns CDR1 LNHDA and CDR2 SQIVND (reference sequence).